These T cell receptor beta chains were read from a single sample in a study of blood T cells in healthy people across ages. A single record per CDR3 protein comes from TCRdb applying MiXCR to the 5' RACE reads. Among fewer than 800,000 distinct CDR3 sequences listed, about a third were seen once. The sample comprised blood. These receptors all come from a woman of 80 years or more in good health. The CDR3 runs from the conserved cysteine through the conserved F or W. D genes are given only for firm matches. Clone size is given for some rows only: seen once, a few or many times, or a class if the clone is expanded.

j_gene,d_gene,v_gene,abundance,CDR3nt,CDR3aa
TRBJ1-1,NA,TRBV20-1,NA,TGCAGTGCTAGAGTACCCCGGCCAGGGGTGAACACTGAAGCTTTCTTT,CSARVPRPGVNTEAFF
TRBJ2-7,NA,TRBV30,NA,TGTGCCTGGACGCACGGGGGCTTCTCCTACGAGCAGTACTTC,CAWTHGGFSYEQYF
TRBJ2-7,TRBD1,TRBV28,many,TGTGCCAGCATCGGACAGGGGAGCTACGAGCAGTACTTC,CASIGQGSYEQYF
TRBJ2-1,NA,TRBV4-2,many,TGTGCCAGCAGCCAGGGAGACTCCTCCCGGGAGCAGTTCTTC,CASSQGDSSREQFF
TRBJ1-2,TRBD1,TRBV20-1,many,TGCAGTGGACAGGGACCCTCCACGGGCTACACCTTC,CSGQGPSTGYTF
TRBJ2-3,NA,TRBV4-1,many,TGCGCCAGCAGCCAAGATCGTGGATCCCCACAAGATACGCAGTATTTT,CASSQDRGSPQDTQYF
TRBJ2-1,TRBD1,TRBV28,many,TGTGCCAGCAGGACAGGGGAAGGTCGCAATGAGCAGTTCTTC,CASRTGEGRNEQFF
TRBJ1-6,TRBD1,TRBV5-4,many,TGTGCCAGCAGCAGGGAACCGGGACAGAGTAATTCACCCCTCCACTTT,CASSREPGQSNSPLHF
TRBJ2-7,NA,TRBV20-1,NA,TGCAGTGCTAGGGGGGGGCAGGGCTCCTACAATGAGCAGTACTTC,CSARGGQGSYNEQYF
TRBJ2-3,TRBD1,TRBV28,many,TGTGCCAGCAGTCGATTAGGACAGGGAGGTGATACGCAGTATTTT,CASSRLGQGGDTQYF
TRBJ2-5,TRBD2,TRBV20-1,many,TGCAGTGCCAAGTATATAGCGGGGGGACCACAAGAGACCCAGTACTTC,CSAKYIAGGPQETQYF
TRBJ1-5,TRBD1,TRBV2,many,TGTGCCAGCAGGACAGGGAATCAGCCCCAGCATTTT,CASRTGNQPQHF
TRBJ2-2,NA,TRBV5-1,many,TGCGCCAGCAGCTTGGCCCGAGGGGCCGGGGAGCTGTTTTTT,CASSLARGAGELFF
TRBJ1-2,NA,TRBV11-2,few,TGTGCCAGCAGCTTAGACGTTGCGGGCGGCGTTGGCTACACCTTC,CASSLDVAGGVGYTF
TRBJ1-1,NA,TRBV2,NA,TGTGCCAGCCGTCTCCAGCAGTGGCCTTTGGACACTGAAGCTTTCTTT,CASRLQQWPLDTEAFF
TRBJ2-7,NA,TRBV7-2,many,TGTGCCAGCAGCTTAGGCCCGAGTAACAGCTACGAGCAGTACTTC,CASSLGPSNSYEQYF
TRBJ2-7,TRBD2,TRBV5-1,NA,TGCGCCAGCAGCATCACTAGCGGGCGTTACACCTACGAGCAGTACTTC,CASSITSGRYTYEQYF
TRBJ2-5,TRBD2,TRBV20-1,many,TGCAGTGCTACGTCGGGAGGAGCGGGGGGACAAGAGACCCAGTACTTC,CSATSGGAGGQETQYF
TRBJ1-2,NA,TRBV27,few,TGTGCCAGCAAGCCTGGTCCCCTTAGCCTCTATGGCTACACCTTC,CASKPGPLSLYGYTF
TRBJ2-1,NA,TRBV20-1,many,TGCAGTGCTAGCCCCCCGGGACCGAGGGAGCAGTTCTTC,CSASPPGPREQFF
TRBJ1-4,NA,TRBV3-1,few,TGTGCCAGCAGCCGGATCGGCAGGGAGGATGAAAAACTGTTTTTT,CASSRIGREDEKLFF
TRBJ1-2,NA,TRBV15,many,TGTGCCACCAGCAGAGACTTTCAGGCTACTAACTATGGCTACACCTTC,CATSRDFQATNYGYTF
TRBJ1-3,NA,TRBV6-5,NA,TGTGCCAGCAGTTACGGAACCGGTACTGGAAACACCATATATTTT,CASSYGTGTGNTIYF
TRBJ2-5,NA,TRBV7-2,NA,TGTGCCAGCGCAGTCCAAGAGACCCAGTACTTC,CASAVQETQYF
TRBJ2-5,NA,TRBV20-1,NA,TGCAGTGGGAAGACTAGCCAAGAGACCCAGTACTTC,CSGKTSQETQYF
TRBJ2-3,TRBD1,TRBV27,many,TGTGCCAGCAGTCGACTTAGGACAGGGACGCAGTATTTT,CASSRLRTGTQYF
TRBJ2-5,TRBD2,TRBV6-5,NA,TGTGCCAGCAGTTACTTAGGGACTAGCGGATACAATGAGCAGTACTTC,CASSYLGTSGYNEQYF
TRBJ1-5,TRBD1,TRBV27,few,TGTGCCAGCAGTCCCCGGACAGGTCCTGGACTAAGGGGCAATCAGCCCCAGCATTTT,CASSPRTGPGLRGNQPQHF
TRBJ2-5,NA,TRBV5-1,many,TGCGCCAGCAGCACACAGGGTACCCAAGAGACCCAGTACTTC,CASSTQGTQETQYF
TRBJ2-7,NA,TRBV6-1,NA,TGTGCCAGCAGTGGACTAGGGGGGGGCTCCTACGAGCAGTACTTC,CASSGLGGGSYEQYF
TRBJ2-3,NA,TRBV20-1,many,TGCAGTGCCCCACGGACTAGCACAGATACGCAGTATTTT,CSAPRTSTDTQYF
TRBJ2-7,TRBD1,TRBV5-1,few,TGCGCCAGCAGCTTATCAGGACAGGATTACAATGAGCAGTACTTC,CASSLSGQDYNEQYF
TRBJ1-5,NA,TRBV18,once,TGTGCCAGCTCACCAAATCGGTATAGAGTATCAGAACCCCAGCATTTT,CASSPNRYRVSEPQHF
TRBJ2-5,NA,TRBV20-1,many,TGCAGTGCTGAATTGGGACCCGTGGGGACGGCGACCCAGTACTTC,CSAELGPVGTATQYF
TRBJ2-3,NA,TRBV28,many,TGTGCCAGCAGTGAACACCTCACGGATACGCAGTATTTT,CASSEHLTDTQYF